This T cell receptor beta chain appears in the sequencing data of a study of blood T cell repertoires in COVID-19. The overall study: PBMCs, B-cell-depleted T cells, or T cells provided the cDNA or gDNA that made up the material.

Germline CDR1 reads MNHEY; CDR2 reads SMNVEV (reference sequence). Trimming removed 2 bases at V and 8 bases at J, with 12 bases between. The CDR3 is 14 residues long. How the authors handled the data: The authors estimated nucleated cell counts from reference gene primer amplification. Generated by immunoSEQ multiplex PCR, the TCRdb table keeps only in-frame clones and is missing some. V and J calls plus clone size are reproduced from that table; the DNA served to infer D and trimming. This table holds 99,000 or so clones, about 86% found once. The chain employs TRBV27 and TRBJ1-4; weak D call: TRBD1 (6 bases). The clonotype was recovered from an older woman in a cohort sampled during active or convalescent COVID-19. Input material: peripheral blood. In nucleotides, the CDR3 is TGTGCCAGCAGTTTAAAGGGGGTCGGGGAAAAACTGTTTTTT. Its translation is CASSLKGVGEKLFF.